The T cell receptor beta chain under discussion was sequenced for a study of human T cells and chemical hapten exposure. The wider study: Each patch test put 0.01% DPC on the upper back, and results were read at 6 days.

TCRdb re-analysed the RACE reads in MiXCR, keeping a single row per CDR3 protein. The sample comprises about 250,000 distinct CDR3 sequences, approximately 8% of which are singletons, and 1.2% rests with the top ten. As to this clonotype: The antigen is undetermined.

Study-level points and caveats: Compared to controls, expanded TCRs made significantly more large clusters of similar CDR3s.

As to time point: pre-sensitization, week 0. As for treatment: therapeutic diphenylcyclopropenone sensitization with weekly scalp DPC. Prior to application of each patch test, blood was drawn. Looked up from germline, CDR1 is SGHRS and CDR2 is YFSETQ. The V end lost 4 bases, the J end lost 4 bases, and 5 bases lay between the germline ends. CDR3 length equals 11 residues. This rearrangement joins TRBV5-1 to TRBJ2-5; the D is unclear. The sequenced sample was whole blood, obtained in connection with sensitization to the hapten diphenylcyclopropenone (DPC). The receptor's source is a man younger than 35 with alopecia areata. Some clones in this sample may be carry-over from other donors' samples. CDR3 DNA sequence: TGCGCCAGCAGCACGACAGAGACCCAGTACTTC. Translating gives CASSTTETQYF.